This T cell receptor (beta chain) stems from a study of control samples from healthy donors and cancer patients. Only in-frame clones appear in the TCRdb table, and some are missing; sequencing was by immunoSEQ multiplex PCR. This listing includes approximately 190,000 clones. The germline V gene encodes CDR1 SEHNR and CDR2 FQNEAQ (reference sequence). The CDR3 consists of 18 residues. The V gene lost 4 bases and the J gene lost 3 bases, with 24 bases spanning the gap. The TCR was taken from a woman aged 25 to 39 in good health. This sequence joins TRBV7-9 and TRBJ1-1, with a possible D match to TRBD1 (5 bases). The specimen sequenced was blood. The CDR3 spells CASSSTEDYPGRDTEAFF. Written as DNA, the CDR3 is TGTGCCAGCAGCTCCACCGAGGACTATCCAGGGCGGGACACTGAAGCTTTCTTT.